The TCR beta chain under discussion was sequenced for a study of metastatic and nonmetastatic thyroid tumors. Study information: The comparison covered peripheral blood and tumor or nodule tissue in malignant and benign thyroid patients.

From germline, CDR1 is MNHNS and CDR2 SASEGT. Trimming took 2 bases from V and 4 from J, leaving 15 bases between them. The CDR3 length is 15 residues. By sample fraction, this clone is medium-sized. All patients reached thyroid surgery having received no treatment beforehand. TCRdb ran MiXCR on the PCR reads. The data show some 45,000 clones, around an eighth seen once. The receptor comes from a male donor with papillary thyroid cancer or a benign thyroid nodule (not recorded which). Some clones in this sample may be carry-over from other donors' samples. V usage is TRBV6-1 and J usage is TRBJ2-7; D is perhaps TRBD2 (6 bases). Material for sequencing was blood. CDR3 region: CASSEREFLAYEQYF. In nucleotides, the CDR3 is TGTGCCAGCAGTGAACGGGAGTTCCTTGCGTACGAGCAGTACTTC.